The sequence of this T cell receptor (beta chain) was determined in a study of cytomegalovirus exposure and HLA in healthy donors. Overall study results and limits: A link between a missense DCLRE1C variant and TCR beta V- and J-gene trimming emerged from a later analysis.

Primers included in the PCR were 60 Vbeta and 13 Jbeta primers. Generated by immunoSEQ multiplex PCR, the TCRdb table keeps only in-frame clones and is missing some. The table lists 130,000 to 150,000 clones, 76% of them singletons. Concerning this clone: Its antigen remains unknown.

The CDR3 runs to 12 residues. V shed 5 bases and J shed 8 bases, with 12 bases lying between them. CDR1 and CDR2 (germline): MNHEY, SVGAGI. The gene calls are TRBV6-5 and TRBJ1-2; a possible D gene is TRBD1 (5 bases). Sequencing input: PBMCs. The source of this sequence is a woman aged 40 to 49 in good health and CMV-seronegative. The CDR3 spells CASSRGGEGYTF. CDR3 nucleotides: TGTGCCAGCAGTCGGGGGGGGGAAGGCTACACCTTC.